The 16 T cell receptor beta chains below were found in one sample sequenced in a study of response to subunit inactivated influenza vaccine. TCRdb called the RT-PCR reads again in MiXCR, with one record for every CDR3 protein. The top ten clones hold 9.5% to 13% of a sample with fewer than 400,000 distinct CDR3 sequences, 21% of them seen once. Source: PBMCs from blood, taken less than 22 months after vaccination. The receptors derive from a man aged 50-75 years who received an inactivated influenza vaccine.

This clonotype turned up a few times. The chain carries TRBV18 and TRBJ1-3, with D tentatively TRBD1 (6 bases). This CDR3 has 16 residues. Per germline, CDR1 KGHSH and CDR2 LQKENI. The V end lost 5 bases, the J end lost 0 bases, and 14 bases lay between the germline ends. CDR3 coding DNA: TGTGCCAGCTCAAAGCAGGGGCGTACCTCTGGAAACACCATATATTTT. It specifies CASSKQGRTSGNTIYF.

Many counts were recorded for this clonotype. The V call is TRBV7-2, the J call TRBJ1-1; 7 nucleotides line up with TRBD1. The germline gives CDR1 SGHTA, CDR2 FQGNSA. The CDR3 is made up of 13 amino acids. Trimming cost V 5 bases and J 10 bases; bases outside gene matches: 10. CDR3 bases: TGTGCCAGCAGCCTAGACAGGGAATTGAGAGCTTTCTTT. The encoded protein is CASSLDRELRAFF.

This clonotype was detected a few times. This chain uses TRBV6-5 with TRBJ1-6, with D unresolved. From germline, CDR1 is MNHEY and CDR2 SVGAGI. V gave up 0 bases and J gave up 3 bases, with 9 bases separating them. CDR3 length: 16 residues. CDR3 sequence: CASSYSIQHYNSPLHF. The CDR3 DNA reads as TGTGCCAGCAGTTACTCGATACAGCACTATAATTCACCCCTCCACTTT.

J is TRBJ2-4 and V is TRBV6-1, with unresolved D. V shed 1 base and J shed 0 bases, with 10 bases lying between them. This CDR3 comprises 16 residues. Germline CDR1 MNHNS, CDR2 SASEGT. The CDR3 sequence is CASSEDVTVAKNIQYF. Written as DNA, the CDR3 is TGTGCCAGCAGTGAAGACGTGACTGTAGCCAAAAACATTCAGTACTTC.

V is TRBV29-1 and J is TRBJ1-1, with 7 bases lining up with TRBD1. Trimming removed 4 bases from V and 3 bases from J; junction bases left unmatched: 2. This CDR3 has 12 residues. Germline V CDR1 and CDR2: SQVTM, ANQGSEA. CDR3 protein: CSVVQGYTEAFF. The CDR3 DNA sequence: TGCAGCGTTGTACAGGGGTACACTGAAGCTTTCTTT.

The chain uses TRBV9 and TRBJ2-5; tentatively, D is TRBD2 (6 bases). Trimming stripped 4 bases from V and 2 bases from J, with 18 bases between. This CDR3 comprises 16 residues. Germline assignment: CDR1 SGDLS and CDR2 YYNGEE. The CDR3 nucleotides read TGTGCCAGCAGCTCCCTAAGTGGCGGGGTTCAAGAGACCCAGTACTTC. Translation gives CASSSLSGGVQETQYF.

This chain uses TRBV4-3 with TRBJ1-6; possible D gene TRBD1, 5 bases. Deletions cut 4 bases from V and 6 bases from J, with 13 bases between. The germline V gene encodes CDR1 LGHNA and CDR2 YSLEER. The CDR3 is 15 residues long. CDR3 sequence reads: CASSPAGVGNSPLHF. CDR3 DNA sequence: TGCGCCAGCAGCCCCGCGGGGGTCGGTAATTCACCCCTCCACTTT.

The CDR3 DNA is TGCAGCGCCCTGACAGGAACTAGCAATCAGCCCCAGCATTTT. It translates to CSALTGTSNQPQHF. The chain couples TRBV29-1 to TRBJ1-5, with a possible D match to TRBD1 (6 bases). The CDR3 sequence is 14 residues long. The V gene lost 7 bases and the J gene lost 0 bases, with 13 bases spanning the gap. CDR1 and CDR2 from the germline V gene are SQVTM and ANQGSEA. The full variable domain, in which reference TRBV29-1 and TRBJ1-5 provide the parts outside the CDR3, is SAVISQKPSRDICQRGTSLTIQCQVDSQVTMMFWYRQQPGQSLTLIATANQGSEATYESGFVIDKFPISRPNLTFSTLTVSNMSPEDSSIYLCSALTGTSNQPQHFGDGTRLSIL.

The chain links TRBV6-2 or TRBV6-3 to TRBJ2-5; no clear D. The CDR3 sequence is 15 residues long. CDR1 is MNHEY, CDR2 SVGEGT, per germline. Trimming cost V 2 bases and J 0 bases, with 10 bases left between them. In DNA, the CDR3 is TGTGCCAGCAGTTACGGTCTCGGTAACCAAGAGACCCAGTACTTC. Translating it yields CASSYGLGNQETQYF.

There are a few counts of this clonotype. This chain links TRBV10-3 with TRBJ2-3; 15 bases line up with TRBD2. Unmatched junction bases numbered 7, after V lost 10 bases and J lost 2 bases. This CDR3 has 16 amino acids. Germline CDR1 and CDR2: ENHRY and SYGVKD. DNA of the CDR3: TGTGCCACGGGACTAGCGGGGGGCGACTACACAGATACGCAGTATTTT. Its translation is CATGLAGGDYTDTQYF.

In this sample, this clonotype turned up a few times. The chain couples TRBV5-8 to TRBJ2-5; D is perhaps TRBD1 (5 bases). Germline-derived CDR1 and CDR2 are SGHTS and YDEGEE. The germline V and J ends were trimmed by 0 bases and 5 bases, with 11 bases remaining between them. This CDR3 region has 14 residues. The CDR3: CASSLGRERETQYF. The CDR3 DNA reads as TGTGCCAGCAGCTTGGGCAGGGAAAGGGAGACCCAGTACTTC. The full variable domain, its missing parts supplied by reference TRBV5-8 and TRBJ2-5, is EAGVTQSPTHLIKTRGQQATLRCSPISGHTSVYWYQQALGLGLQFLLWYDEGEERNRGNFPPRFSGRQFPNYSSELNVNALELEDSALYLCASSLGRERETQYFGPGTRLLVL.

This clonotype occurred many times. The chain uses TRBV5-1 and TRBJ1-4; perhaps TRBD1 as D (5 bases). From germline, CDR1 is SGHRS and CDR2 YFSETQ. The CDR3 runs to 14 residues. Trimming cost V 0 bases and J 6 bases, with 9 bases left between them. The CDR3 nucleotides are TGCGCCAGCAGCTTGGAGGGGCGCGATGAAAAACTGTTTTTT. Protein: CASSLEGRDEKLFF.

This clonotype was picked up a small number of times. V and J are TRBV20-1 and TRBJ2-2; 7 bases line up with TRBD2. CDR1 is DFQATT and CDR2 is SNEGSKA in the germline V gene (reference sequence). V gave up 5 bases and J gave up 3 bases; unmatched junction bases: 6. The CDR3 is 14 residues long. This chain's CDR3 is CSAYRGGDTGELFF. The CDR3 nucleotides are TGCAGTGCTTACCGGGGAGGGGACACCGGGGAGCTGTTTTTT.

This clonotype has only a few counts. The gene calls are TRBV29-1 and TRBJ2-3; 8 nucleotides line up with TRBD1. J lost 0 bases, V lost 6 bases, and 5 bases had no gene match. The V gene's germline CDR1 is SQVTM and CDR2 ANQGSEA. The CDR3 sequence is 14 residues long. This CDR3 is CSVSGTGSTDTQYF. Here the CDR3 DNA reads TGCAGCGTCTCCGGGACAGGAAGCACAGATACGCAGTATTTT.

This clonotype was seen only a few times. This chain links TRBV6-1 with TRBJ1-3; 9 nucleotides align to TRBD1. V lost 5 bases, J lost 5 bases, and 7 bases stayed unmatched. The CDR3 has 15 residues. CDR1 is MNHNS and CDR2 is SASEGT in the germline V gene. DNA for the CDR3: TGTGCCAGCAGTCAACCGGGACAGGGACGAAACACCATATATTTT. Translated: CASSQPGQGRNTIYF.

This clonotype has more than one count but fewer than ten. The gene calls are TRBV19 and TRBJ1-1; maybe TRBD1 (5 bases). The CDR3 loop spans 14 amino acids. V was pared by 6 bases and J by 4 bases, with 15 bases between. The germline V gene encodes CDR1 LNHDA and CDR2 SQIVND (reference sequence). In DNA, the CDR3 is TGTGCCAGTAGAGATCTTAGGGGAGGCACTGAAGCTTTCTTT. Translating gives CASRDLRGGTEAFF.